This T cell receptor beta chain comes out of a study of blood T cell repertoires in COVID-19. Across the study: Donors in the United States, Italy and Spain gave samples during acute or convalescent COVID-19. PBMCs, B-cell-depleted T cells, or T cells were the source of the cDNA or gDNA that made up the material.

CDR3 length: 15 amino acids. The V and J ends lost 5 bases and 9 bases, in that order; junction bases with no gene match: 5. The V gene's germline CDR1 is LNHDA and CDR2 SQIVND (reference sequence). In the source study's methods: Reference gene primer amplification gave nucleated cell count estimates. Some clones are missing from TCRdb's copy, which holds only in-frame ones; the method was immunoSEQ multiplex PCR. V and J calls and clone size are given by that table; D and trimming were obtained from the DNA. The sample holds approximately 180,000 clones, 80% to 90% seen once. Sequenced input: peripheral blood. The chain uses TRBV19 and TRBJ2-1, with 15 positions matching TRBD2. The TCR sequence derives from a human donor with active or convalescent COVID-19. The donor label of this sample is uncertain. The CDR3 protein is CASSEGLAGGSEQFF. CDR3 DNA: TGTGCCAGTAGTGAAGGACTAGCGGGAGGGAGTGAGCAGTTCTTC. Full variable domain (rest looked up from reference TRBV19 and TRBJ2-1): DGGITQSPKYLFRKEGQNVTLSCEQNLNHDAMYWYRQDPGQGLRLIYYSQIVNDFQKGDIAEGYSVSREKKESFPLTVTSAQKNPTAFYLCASSEGLAGGSEQFFGPGTRLTVL.